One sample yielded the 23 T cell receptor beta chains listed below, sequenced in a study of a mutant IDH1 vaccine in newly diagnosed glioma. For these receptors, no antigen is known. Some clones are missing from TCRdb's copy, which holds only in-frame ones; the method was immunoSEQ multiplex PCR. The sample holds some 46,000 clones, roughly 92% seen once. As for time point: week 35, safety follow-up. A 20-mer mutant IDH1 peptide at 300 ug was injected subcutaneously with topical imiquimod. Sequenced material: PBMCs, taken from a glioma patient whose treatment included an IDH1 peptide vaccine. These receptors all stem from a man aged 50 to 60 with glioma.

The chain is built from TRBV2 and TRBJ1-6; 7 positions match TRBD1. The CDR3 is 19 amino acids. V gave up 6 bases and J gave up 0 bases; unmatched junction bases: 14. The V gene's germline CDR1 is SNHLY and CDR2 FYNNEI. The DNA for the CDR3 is TGTGCCAGCAGAGAACAAACAGGGGAGTATCTCTCCTATAATTCACCCCTCCACTTT. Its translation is CASREQTGEYLSYNSPLHF. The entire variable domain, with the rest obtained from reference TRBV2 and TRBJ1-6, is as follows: EPEVTQTPSHQVTQMGQEVILRCVPISNHLYFYWYRQILGQKVEFLVSFYNNEISEKSEIFDDQFSVERPDGSNFTLKIRSTKLEDSAMYFCASREQTGEYLSYNSPLHFGNGTRLTVT.

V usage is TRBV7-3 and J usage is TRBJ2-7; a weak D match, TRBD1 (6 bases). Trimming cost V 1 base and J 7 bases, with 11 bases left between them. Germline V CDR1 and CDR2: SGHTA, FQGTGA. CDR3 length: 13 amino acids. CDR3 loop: CASSLNPRGEQYF. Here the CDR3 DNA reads TGTGCCAGCAGCTTAAATCCCAGGGGTGAGCAGTACTTC.

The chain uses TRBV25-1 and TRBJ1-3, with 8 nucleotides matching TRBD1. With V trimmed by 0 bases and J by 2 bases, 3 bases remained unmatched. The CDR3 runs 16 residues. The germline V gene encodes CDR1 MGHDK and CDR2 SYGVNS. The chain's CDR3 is CASSEYGQGPGNTIYF. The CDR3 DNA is TGTGCCAGCAGTGAATACGGACAGGGACCTGGAAACACCATATATTTT.

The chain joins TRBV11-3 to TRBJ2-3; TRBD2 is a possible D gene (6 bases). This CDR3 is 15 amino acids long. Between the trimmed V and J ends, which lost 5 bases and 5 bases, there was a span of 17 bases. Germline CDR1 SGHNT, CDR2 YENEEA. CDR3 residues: CASSEGGPGRDTQYF. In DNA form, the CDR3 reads TGTGCCAGCAGCGAGGGAGGCCCCGGCAGAGATACGCAGTATTTT. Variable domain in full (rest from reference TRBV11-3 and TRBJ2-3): EAGVVQSPRYKIIEKKQPVAFWCNPISGHNTLYWYLQNLGQGPELLIRYENEEAVDDSQLPKDRFSAERLKGVDSTLKIQPAELGDSAVYLCASSEGGPGRDTQYFGPGTRLTVL.

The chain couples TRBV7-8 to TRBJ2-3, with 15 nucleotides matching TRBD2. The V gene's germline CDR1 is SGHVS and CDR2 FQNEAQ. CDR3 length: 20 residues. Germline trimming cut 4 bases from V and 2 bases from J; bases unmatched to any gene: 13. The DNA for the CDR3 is TGTGCCAGCAGCTACCGGACTAGCGGGAGGGCCGTGTCGAACACAGATACGCAGTATTTT. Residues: CASSYRTSGRAVSNTDTQYF.

For the CDR3, the DNA is TGTGCCAGCAGCTTTGCGCCCACGGGCGGGGTAGGCTACGAGCAGTACTTC. Amino acids: CASSFAPTGGVGYEQYF. The chain joins TRBV11-2 to TRBJ2-7; D is perhaps TRBD2 (6 bases). Trimming pared 3 bases from V and 3 bases from J, leaving 21 bases between. This CDR3 region has 17 residues. Germline V CDR1 and CDR2: SGHAT, FQNNGV.

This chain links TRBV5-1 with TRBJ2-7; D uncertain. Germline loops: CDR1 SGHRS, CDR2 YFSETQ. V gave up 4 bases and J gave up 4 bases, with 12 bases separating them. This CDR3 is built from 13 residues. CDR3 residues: CASSTLVDYEQYF. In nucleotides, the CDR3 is TGCGCCAGCAGCACCCTCGTGGATTACGAGCAGTACTTC.

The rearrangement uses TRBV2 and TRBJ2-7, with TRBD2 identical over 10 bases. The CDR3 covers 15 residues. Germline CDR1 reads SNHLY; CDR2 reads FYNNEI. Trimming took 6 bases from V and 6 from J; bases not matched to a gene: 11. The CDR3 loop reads CASRPRTSGGGEQYF. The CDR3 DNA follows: TGTGCCAGCAGACCTCGGACTAGCGGAGGGGGCGAGCAGTACTTC.

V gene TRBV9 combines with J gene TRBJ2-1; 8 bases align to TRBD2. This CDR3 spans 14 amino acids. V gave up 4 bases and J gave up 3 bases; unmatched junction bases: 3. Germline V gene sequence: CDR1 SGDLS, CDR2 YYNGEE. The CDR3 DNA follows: TGTGCCAGCAGCTATAGCGGGGTCTACAATGAGCAGTTCTTC. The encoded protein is CASSYSGVYNEQFF.

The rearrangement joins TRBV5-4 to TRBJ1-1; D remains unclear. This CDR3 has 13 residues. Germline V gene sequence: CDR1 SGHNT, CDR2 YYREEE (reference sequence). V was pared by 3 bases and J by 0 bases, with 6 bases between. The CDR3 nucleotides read TGTGCCAGCAGCTCAGGCTTGAACACTGAAGCTTTCTTT. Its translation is CASSSGLNTEAFF.

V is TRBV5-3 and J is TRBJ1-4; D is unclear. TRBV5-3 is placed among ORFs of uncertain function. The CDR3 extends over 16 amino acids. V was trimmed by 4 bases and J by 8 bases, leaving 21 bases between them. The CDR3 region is CARSVRNRATREKLFF. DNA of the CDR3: TGTGCCAGAAGCGTACGAAACCGGGCCACACGGGAAAAACTGTTTTTT.

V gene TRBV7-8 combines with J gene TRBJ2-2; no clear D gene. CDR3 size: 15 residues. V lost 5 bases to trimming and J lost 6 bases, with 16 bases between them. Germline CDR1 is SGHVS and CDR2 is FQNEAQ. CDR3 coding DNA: TGTGCCAGCAGCCCCGGGCGAGCTGGATCCGGGGAGCTGTTTTTT. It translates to CASSPGRAGSGELFF.

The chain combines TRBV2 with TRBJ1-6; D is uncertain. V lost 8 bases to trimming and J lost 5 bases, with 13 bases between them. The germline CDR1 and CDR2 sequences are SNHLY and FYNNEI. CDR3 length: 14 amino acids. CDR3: CASGLGANNSPLHF. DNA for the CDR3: TGTGCCAGCGGTTTGGGCGCAAATAATTCACCCCTCCACTTT.

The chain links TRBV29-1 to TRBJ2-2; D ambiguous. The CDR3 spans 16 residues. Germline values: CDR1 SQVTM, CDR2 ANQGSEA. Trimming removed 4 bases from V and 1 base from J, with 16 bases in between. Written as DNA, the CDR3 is TGCAGCGTTGTCTGGTTTACAGAGAGGAACACCGGGGAGCTGTTTTTT. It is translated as CSVVWFTERNTGELFF.

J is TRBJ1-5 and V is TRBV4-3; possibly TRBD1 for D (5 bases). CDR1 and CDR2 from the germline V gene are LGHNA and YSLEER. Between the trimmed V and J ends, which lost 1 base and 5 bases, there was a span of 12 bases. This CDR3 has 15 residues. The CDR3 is CASSQGAGRDQPQHF. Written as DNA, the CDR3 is TGCGCCAGCAGCCAAGGGGCAGGGCGTGATCAGCCCCAGCATTTT.

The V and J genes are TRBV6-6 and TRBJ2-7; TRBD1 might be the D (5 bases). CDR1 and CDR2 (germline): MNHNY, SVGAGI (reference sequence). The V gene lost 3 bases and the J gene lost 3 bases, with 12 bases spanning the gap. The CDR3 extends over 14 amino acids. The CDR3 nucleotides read TGTGCCAGCAGTTATCAGGGAATCAACTACGAGCAGTACTTC. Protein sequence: CASSYQGINYEQYF.

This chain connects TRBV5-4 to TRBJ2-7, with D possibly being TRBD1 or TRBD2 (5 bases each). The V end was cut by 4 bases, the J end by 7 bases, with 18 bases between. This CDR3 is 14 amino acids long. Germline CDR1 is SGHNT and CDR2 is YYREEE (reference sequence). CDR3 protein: CASSLEDTSGEQYF. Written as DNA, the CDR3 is TGTGCCAGCAGCCTGGAGGACACATCTGGGGAGCAGTACTTC.

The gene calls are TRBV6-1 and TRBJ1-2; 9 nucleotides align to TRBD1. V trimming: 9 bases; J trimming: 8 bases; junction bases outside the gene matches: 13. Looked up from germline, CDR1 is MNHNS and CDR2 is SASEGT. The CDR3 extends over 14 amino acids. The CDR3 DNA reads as TGTGCCAGTCACTCCGGGACAGGGTTCAGCGGCTACACCTTC. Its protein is CASHSGTGFSGYTF.

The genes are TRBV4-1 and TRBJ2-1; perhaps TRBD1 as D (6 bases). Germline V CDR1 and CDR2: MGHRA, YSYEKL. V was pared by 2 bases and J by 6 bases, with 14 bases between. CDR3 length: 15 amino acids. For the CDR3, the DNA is TGCGCCAGCAGCCAATCGCAGCGCAGGGGCAATGAGCAGTTCTTC. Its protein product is CASSQSQRRGNEQFF.

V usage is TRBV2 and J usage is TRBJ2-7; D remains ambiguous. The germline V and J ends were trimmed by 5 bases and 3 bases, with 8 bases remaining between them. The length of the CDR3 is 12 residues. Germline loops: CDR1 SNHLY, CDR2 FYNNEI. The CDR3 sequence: CASSKDVYEQYF. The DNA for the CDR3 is TGTGCCAGCAGTAAGGACGTCTACGAGCAGTACTTC.

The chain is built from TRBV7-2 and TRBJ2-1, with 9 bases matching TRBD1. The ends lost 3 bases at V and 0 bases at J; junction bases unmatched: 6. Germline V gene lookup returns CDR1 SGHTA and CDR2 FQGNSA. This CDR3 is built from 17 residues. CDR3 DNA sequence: TGTGCCAGCAGCTTGGGACAGGGCCTTAGCTCCTACAATGAGCAGTTCTTC. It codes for CASSLGQGLSSYNEQFF.

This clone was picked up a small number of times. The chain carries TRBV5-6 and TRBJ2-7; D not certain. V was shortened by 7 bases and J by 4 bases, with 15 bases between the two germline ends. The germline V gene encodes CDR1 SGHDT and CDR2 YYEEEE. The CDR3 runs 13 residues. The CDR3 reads CASSRVVGYEQYF. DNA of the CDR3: TGTGCCAGCTCCAGAGTGGTAGGGTACGAGCAGTACTTC.

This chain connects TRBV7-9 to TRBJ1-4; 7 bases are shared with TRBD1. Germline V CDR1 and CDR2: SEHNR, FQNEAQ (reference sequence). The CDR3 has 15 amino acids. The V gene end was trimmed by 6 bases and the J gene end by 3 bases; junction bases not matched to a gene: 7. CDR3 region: CASRLRGAPNEKLFF. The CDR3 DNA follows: TGTGCCAGCAGGCTCAGGGGGGCGCCTAATGAAAAACTGTTTTTT. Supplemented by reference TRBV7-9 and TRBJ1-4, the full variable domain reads DTGVSQNPRHKITKRGQNVTFRCDPISEHNRLYWYRQTLGQGPEFLTYFQNEAQLEKSRLLSDRFSAERPKGSFSTLEIQRTEQGDSAMYLCASRLRGAPNEKLFFGSGTQLSVL.